The 18 T cell receptor beta chains below all came from one sample that was sequenced in a study of blood T cell repertoires in COVID-19. Using immunoSEQ multiplex PCR, the repertoire was profiled, and TCRdb retains in-frame clones only, with some absent. The profile covers under 400,000 clones, with 70% to 90% appearing a single time and roughly 4.2% taken by the ten largest. The specimen sequenced was PBMCs or T cells enriched from blood (not recorded which). The source of these receptors is a woman aged 40 to 50 with acute COVID-19.

The rearrangement links TRBV4-1 to TRBJ2-1; 11 nucleotides align to TRBD2. The CDR3 loop spans 16 amino acids. Germline loops: CDR1 MGHRA, CDR2 YSYEKL. Losses at the gene ends were 1 base for V and 4 bases for J; bases not matched to a gene: 3. The CDR3 region is CASSQATSGEYNEQFF. The CDR3 nucleotides read TGCGCCAGCAGCCAAGCGACTAGCGGGGAATACAATGAGCAGTTCTTC.

The chain employs TRBV9 and TRBJ2-2, with 14 bases lining up with TRBD2. CDR3 length equals 15 residues. Germline loops: CDR1 SGDLS, CDR2 YYNGEE. The V and J ends lost 4 bases and 6 bases, in that order; junction bases with no gene match: 2. CDR3 in amino acids: CASSLGLAGAGELFF. The CDR3 nucleotides read TGTGCCAGCAGCTTGGGACTAGCGGGAGCCGGGGAGCTGTTTTTT.

For the CDR3, the DNA is TGTGCCAGCAGCTCGACTAGCGGGCGCTACAATGAGCAGTTCTTC. Encoded protein: CASSSTSGRYNEQFF. V is TRBV11-3 and J is TRBJ2-1, with 10 bases that match TRBD2. CDR3 length equals 15 residues. Germline CDR1 is SGHNT and CDR2 is YENEEA. V dropped 4 bases and J dropped 3; count of bases not matched to a gene: 3.

A few counts support this clone. CDR3 DNA: TGTGCCAGCTCACCAAGAGCGGGGGCCTTAAAACCGTCCTACGAGCAGTACTTC. It specifies CASSPRAGALKPSYEQYF. The V and J genes are TRBV18 and TRBJ2-7; TRBD2 aligns across 8 bases. This CDR3 comprises 18 residues. Per germline, CDR1 KGHSH and CDR2 LQKENI. Unmatched junction bases numbered 13, after V lost 2 bases and J lost 1 base.

This chain connects TRBV5-5 to TRBJ2-3, with a weak D call TRBD2 (6 bases). Trimming left V 0 bases short and J 1 base short, with 15 bases between. The CDR3 sequence is 17 residues long. In germline, CDR1 is SGHKS, CDR2 YYEKEE (reference sequence). The CDR3 DNA reads TGTGCCAGCAGCTTGGACCCCACTAGCTGGGGCACAGATACGCAGTATTTT. It codes for CASSLDPTSWGTDTQYF.

CDR3 loop: CASRVQGSYGYTF. The CDR3 DNA sequence: TGTGCCAGCAGGGTACAGGGGAGCTATGGCTACACCTTC. The chain combines TRBV2 with TRBJ1-2; 7 nucleotides agree with TRBD1. The CDR3 length is 13 residues. Germline V gives CDR1 SNHLY, CDR2 FYNNEI. J lost 4 bases, V lost 6 bases, and 5 bases had no gene match.

The chain joins TRBV15 to TRBJ1-2; TRBD1 is a possible D gene (6 bases). Trimming cost V 2 bases and J 9 bases, with 13 bases left between them. The CDR3 covers 13 residues. CDR1 and CDR2 from the germline V gene are LNHNV and YYDKDF (reference sequence). In DNA form, the CDR3 reads TGTGCCACCAGCAGAAGGGGGTTCAGGAGCTACACCTTC. Translating it yields CATSRRGFRSYTF. Full variable domain (rest looked up from reference TRBV15 and TRBJ1-2): DAMVIQNPRYQVTQFGKPVTLSCSQTLNHNVMYWYQQKSSQAPKLLFHYYDKDFNNEADTPDNFQSRRPNTSFCFLDIRSPGLGDTAMYLCATSRRGFRSYTFGSGTRLTVV.

The chain couples TRBV6-5 to TRBJ2-1; D perhaps matches TRBD2 (6 bases). From germline, CDR1 is MNHEY and CDR2 SVGAGI. Trimming pared 4 bases from V and 4 bases from J, leaving 11 bases between. The CDR3 totals 14 residues. The CDR3 DNA is TGTGCCAGCAGTTCCCCTGGGGGGTACAATGAGCAGTTCTTC. Translation gives CASSSPGGYNEQFF.

The rearrangement uses TRBV7-3 and TRBJ2-1, with 7 nucleotides matching TRBD1. Unmatched junction bases numbered 10, after V lost 8 bases and J lost 9 bases. The length of the CDR3 is 13 residues. Germline CDR1 and CDR2: SGHTA and FQGTGA. The CDR3 region has the DNA TGTGCCAGCGCTACAGGGGACGGTGGTGAGCAGTTCTTC. Protein sequence: CASATGDGGEQFF.

This chain connects TRBV7-2 to TRBJ2-2, with 7 bases lining up with TRBD1. The J segment lost 5 bases and the V segment lost 5 bases, leaving 17 bases of the junction unmatched. This CDR3 spans 18 amino acids. CDR1 and CDR2 from the germline V gene are SGHTA and FQGNSA. CDR3 nucleotide sequence: TGTGCCAGCAGCACTCCCGGGACAGACCCAGCCGGGACCGGGGAGCTGTTTTTT. It is translated as CASSTPGTDPAGTGELFF.

The rearrangement uses TRBV10-1 and TRBJ1-6; D uncertain. V gave up 10 bases and J gave up 13 bases, with 32 bases separating them. The germline CDR1 and CDR2 sequences are WNHNN and SYGVQD (reference sequence). This CDR3 spans 17 amino acids. As DNA, the CDR3 is TGCGCCACCCCACTTAAGTCCCGAGGGTCAATAATTCACCCCCTCCACTTT. Its translation: CATPLKSRGSIIHPLHF.

V usage is TRBV2 and J usage is TRBJ2-7; D might be TRBD2 (6 bases). CDR1 and CDR2 from the germline V gene are SNHLY and FYNNEI. V dropped 7 bases and J dropped 6 bases, with 19 bases sitting between them. This CDR3 comprises 14 residues. The CDR3 loop is CASTGVGEVGEQYF. The CDR3, as DNA: TGTGCCAGCACCGGGGTGGGGGAGGTAGGCGAGCAGTACTTC. Full variable domain (rest looked up from reference TRBV2 and TRBJ2-7): EPEVTQTPSHQVTQMGQEVILRCVPISNHLYFYWYRQILGQKVEFLVSFYNNEISEKSEIFDDQFSVERPDGSNFTLKIRSTKLEDSAMYFCASTGVGEVGEQYFGPGTRLTVT.

There are a few counts of this clone. Other DNA sequences in this sample translate to the same CDR3. The V gene is TRBV18, the J gene TRBJ1-2, with D maybe TRBD1 (5 bases). V shed 3 bases and J shed 2 bases, with 10 bases lying between them. The length of the CDR3 is 14 residues. The germline CDR1 and CDR2 sequences are KGHSH and LQKENI. This CDR3 is CASSPAGSNYGYTF. The DNA for the CDR3 is TGTGCCAGCTCACCGGCAGGGTCGAACTATGGCTACACCTTC.

The V gene is TRBV7-9, the J gene TRBJ1-1; D not certain. V was cut by 6 bases and J by 0 bases, with 11 bases left in between. Looked up from germline, CDR1 is SEHNR and CDR2 is FQNEAQ (reference sequence). The CDR3 loop spans 14 amino acids. CDR3 region: CASRPGYMNTEAFF. The CDR3 DNA reads as TGTGCCAGCAGGCCTGGTTACATGAACACTGAAGCTTTCTTT.

J is TRBJ2-7 and V is TRBV27, with 14 bases matching TRBD2. The germline V gene has CDR1 MNHEY and CDR2 SMNVEV (reference sequence). This CDR3 is 20 amino acids long. V lost 0 bases, J lost 3 bases, and 13 bases stayed unmatched. CDR3 region: CASSLSGWPGLAGAGYEQYF. The CDR3 DNA reads as TGTGCCAGCAGTTTATCGGGATGGCCGGGACTAGCGGGAGCGGGCTACGAGCAGTACTTC.

This sequence joins TRBV5-4 and TRBJ2-2, with D unclear. V shed 4 bases and J shed 0 bases, with 22 bases lying between them. The germline V gene has CDR1 SGHNT and CDR2 YYREEE (reference sequence). The CDR3 has 19 amino acids. CDR3 residues: CASSALSRNTLANTGELFF. The CDR3 DNA reads TGTGCCAGCAGCGCTCTTTCCAGGAATACCCTCGCGAACACCGGGGAGCTGTTTTTT.

This chain uses TRBV3-1 (or the pseudogene TRBV3-2) with TRBJ2-3, with TRBD2 identical over 9 bases. V lost 1 base and J lost 1; bases outside the gene matches: 6. The CDR3 runs 17 residues. CDR1 and CDR2 from the germline V gene are LGHDT and YNNKEL (reference sequence). The CDR3 loop is CASSQGLAAGGTDTQYF. The CDR3 DNA reads as TGTGCCAGCAGCCAAGGACTAGCGGCCGGCGGCACAGATACGCAGTATTTT.

This chain connects TRBV6-2 or TRBV6-3 to TRBJ2-7; 9 bases align to TRBD2. The CDR3 totals 16 residues. The germline gives CDR1 MNHEY, CDR2 SVGEGT. Losses at the gene ends were 6 bases for V and 5 bases for J; bases not matched to a gene: 14. CDR3 protein: CASSLLAGSLTHEQYF. DNA of the CDR3: TGTGCCAGCAGCCTTCTAGCGGGATCCTTAACCCACGAGCAGTACTTC.